The following is a TCR beta chain sequence with its context. Germline CDR1 SQVTM, CDR2 ANQGSEA. The CDR3 sequence is 13 residues long. V lost 1 base to trimming and J lost 4 bases, with 8 bases between them. Profiling relied on immunoSEQ multiplex PCR, and the TCRdb table lists in-frame clones only, not all of them. The top ten clones hold around 20% of a sample with about 60,000 clones, approximately 94% of them seen once. The entry originates in a study of OX40 agonist ivuxolimab in advanced cancers. Overall study: Patients treated during dose escalation were battling hepatocellular carcinoma, melanoma, renal cell or head and neck cancer.

The V call is TRBV29-1, the J call TRBJ2-1; perhaps TRBD2 as D (6 bases). This sequence originates from an adult with an advanced solid tumor such as melanoma, head and neck, liver or kidney cancer. The source was CD4+ or CD8+ T cells sorted from blood, collected in a trial of the OX40 agonist ivuxolimab. CDR3 in DNA: TGCAGCGTTGAAGTAGCGGATTACAATGAGCAGTTCTTC. Amino acids: CSVEVADYNEQFF.